A selection of T cell receptor beta chains follows, all from one sample in a study of blood T cell repertoires in COVID-19. Clones were sequenced by immunoSEQ multiplex PCR, and TCRdb holds only the in-frame ones, with some missing. This table has some 120,000 clones, roughly 80% appearing once. Sequenced input: peripheral blood. These receptors originate from a human donor in a cohort sampled during active COVID-19. The CDR3 runs from the conserved cysteine through the conserved F or W. Fields, in order: D gene, J gene, V gene, clone size, CDR3 protein, CDR3 DNA. The D gene is left open where the match is weak. Only some rows state a clone size, as once, few, many or a class for expanded clones.

D: TRBD1
J: TRBJ2-4
V: TRBV29-1
size: -
CDR3: CSVEAGQGTIQYF
DNA: TGCAGCGTTGAAGCCGGACAGGGCACCATTCAGTACTTC

D: TRBD1
J: TRBJ1-2
V: TRBV28
size: -
CDR3: CASSRRTGWYGYTF
DNA: TGTGCCAGCAGTCGTAGGACAGGGTGGTATGGCTACACCTTC

D: TRBD1
J: TRBJ2-5
V: TRBV5-1
size: -
CDR3: CASSPDRGEETQYF
DNA: TGCGCCAGCAGCCCGGACAGGGGTGAGGAGACCCAGTACTTC

D: -
J: TRBJ2-2
V: TRBV7-8
size: -
CDR3: CASSLERVPGELFF
DNA: TGTGCCAGCAGCTTAGAGAGAGTCCCCGGGGAGCTGTTTTTT

D: -
J: TRBJ2-3
V: TRBV28
size: -
CDR3: CASSSGVLNFPDTQYF
DNA: TGTGCCAGCAGTTCCGGGGTCCTGAACTTTCCCGATACGCAGTATTTT

D: TRBD1
J: TRBJ2-5
V: TRBV5-1
size: -
CDR3: CASRKTQDRGETQYF
DNA: TGCGCCAGCAGGAAGACACAGGACAGGGGGGAGACCCAGTACTTC

D: TRBD2
J: TRBJ2-3
V: TRBV7-2
size: -
CDR3: CASSSRTSGVPDTQYF
DNA: TGTGCCAGCAGCTCCAGGACTAGCGGGGTTCCAGATACGCAGTATTTT

D: TRBD1
J: TRBJ2-7
V: TRBV5-1
size: few
CDR3: CASSWFTGDPGNEQYF
DNA: TGCGCCAGCAGCTGGTTTACAGGGGACCCCGGGAACGAGCAGTACTTC

D: -
J: TRBJ2-1
V: TRBV19
size: -
CDR3: CASSIVGVGEQFF
DNA: TGTGCCAGTAGTATTGTAGGGGTTGGAGAGCAGTTCTTC

D: -
J: TRBJ1-1
V: TRBV5-1
size: -
CDR3: CASSLTPLGTNGGEAFF
DNA: TGCGCCAGCAGCTTGACACCCCTGGGGACGAACGGGGGTGAAGCTTTCTTT

D: -
J: TRBJ1-1
V: TRBV28
size: -
CDR3: CASSQTGTEAFF
DNA: TGTGCCAGCAGTCAAACAGGGACTGAAGCTTTCTTT

D: TRBD1
J: TRBJ1-5
V: TRBV19
size: -
CDR3: CASSRLLSGGAGQPQHF
DNA: TGTGCCAGTAGTAGGCTACTGTCAGGGGGCGCGGGACAGCCCCAGCATTTT

D: -
J: TRBJ2-7
V: TRBV10-1
size: few
CDR3: CATGQFFSYEQYF
DNA: TGCGCCACCGGACAGTTCTTCTCCTACGAGCAGTACTTC

D: TRBD1
J: TRBJ1-1
V: TRBV11-3
size: -
CDR3: CASSLEAGGEAFF
DNA: TGTGCCAGCAGCTTAGAGGCAGGGGGAGAAGCTTTCTTT

D: TRBD1
J: TRBJ1-5
V: TRBV30
size: -
CDR3: CAWSVQTGINQPQHF
DNA: TGTGCCTGGAGTGTACAGACAGGGATCAATCAGCCCCAGCATTTT

D: TRBD1
J: TRBJ2-2
V: TRBV5-6
size: once
CDR3: CASSTPGQGRTGELFF
DNA: TGTGCCAGCAGCACGCCGGGACAGGGGAGGACCGGGGAGCTGTTTTTT

D: -
J: TRBJ2-3
V: TRBV5-5
size: once
CDR3: CASSLGQGYADTQYF
DNA: TGTGCCAGCAGCTTGGGTCAGGGGTACGCAGATACGCAGTATTTT

D: TRBD1
J: TRBJ2-3
V: TRBV28
size: once
CDR3: CASSLSTGSDTQYF
DNA: TGTGCCAGCAGTTTATCGACAGGGTCCGATACGCAGTATTTT

D: TRBD1
J: TRBJ1-2
V: TRBV15
size: -
CDR3: CATSARTGQGYTF
DNA: TGTGCCACCAGCGCGCGGACAGGGCAAGGCTACACCTTC

D: TRBD1
J: TRBJ1-6
V: TRBV3-1/TRBV3-2
size: -
CDR3: CASSRTGANSPLHF
DNA: TGTGCCAGCAGCCGAACAGGGGCTAATTCACCCCTCCACTTT

D: -
J: TRBJ2-1
V: TRBV7-2
size: -
CDR3: CASGGQGGFRSYNEQFF
DNA: TGTGCCAGCGGAGGTCAGGGGGGCTTCAGGTCCTACAATGAGCAGTTCTTC

D: TRBD1
J: TRBJ1-2
V: TRBV27
size: once
CDR3: CASTAWDRINYGYTF
DNA: TGTGCCAGCACGGCCTGGGACAGAATTAACTATGGCTACACCTTC

D: TRBD2
J: TRBJ2-7
V: TRBV28
size: -
CDR3: CASIGAGGSYEQYF
DNA: TGTGCCAGCATAGGAGCGGGAGGAAGCTACGAGCAGTACTTC

D: -
J: TRBJ1-1
V: TRBV12-3/TRBV12-4
size: few
CDR3: CASSRTGNTEAFF
DNA: TGTGCCAGCAGCCGTACAGGGAACACTGAAGCTTTCTTT

D: TRBD1
J: TRBJ2-1
V: TRBV10-3
size: -
CDR3: CAISAPRQGISYNEQFF
DNA: TGTGCCATCAGCGCTCCCAGACAGGGTATATCCTACAATGAGCAGTTCTTC

D: TRBD1
J: TRBJ1-2
V: TRBV28
size: -
CDR3: CASSSPGQSSYGYTF
DNA: TGTGCCAGCAGTTCTCCGGGACAGAGCTCCTATGGCTACACCTTC

D: TRBD2
J: TRBJ2-3
V: TRBV7-2
size: -
CDR3: CASSPRWLAGGIDTQYF
DNA: TGTGCCAGCAGCCCACGGTGGCTAGCGGGGGGAATAGATACGCAGTATTTT

D: -
J: TRBJ1-6
V: TRBV19
size: -
CDR3: CASSQELPQGSYNSPLHF
DNA: TGTGCCAGTAGTCAAGAACTCCCACAGGGCTCCTATAATTCACCCCTCCACTTT

D: -
J: TRBJ2-2
V: TRBV7-8
size: few
CDR3: CASSSSHVVAPGELFF
DNA: TGTGCCAGCAGCTCCAGCCATGTGGTAGCTCCCGGGGAGCTGTTTTTT

D: -
J: TRBJ1-1
V: TRBV25-1
size: -
CDR3: CASSEYARSEAFF
DNA: TGTGCCAGCAGTGAATATGCTCGCAGTGAAGCTTTCTTT

D: TRBD2
J: TRBJ2-3
V: TRBV28
size: -
CDR3: CASSVTGTSDLTDTQYF
DNA: TGTGCCAGCAGCGTCACCGGGACTAGCGACCTCACAGATACGCAGTATTTT

D: -
J: TRBJ2-5
V: TRBV3-1/TRBV3-2
size: -
CDR3: CASSPARSTDPQETQYF
DNA: TGTGCCAGCAGCCCCGCCCGGTCGACAGATCCTCAAGAGACCCAGTACTTC

D: -
J: TRBJ2-2
V: TRBV19
size: -
CDR3: CAKDSNTGELFF
DNA: TGTGCCAAGGACAGTAACACCGGGGAGCTGTTTTTT

D: -
J: TRBJ1-2
V: TRBV29-1
size: -
CDR3: CSVGQTANYGYTF
DNA: TGCAGCGTAGGACAGACAGCTAACTATGGCTACACCTTC

D: -
J: TRBJ2-7
V: TRBV7-2
size: -
CDR3: CASSLREEQYF
DNA: TGTGCCAGCAGCCTCCGGGAGGAGCAGTACTTC

D: TRBD2
J: TRBJ2-5
V: TRBV7-2
size: once
CDR3: CASSSRGAGGPVETQYF
DNA: TGTGCCAGCAGCTCTAGAGGGGCGGGAGGGCCGGTGGAGACCCAGTACTTC

D: TRBD2
J: TRBJ2-1
V: TRBV7-8
size: few
CDR3: CASSPLTSGDYNEQFF
DNA: TGTGCCAGCAGCCCCCTCACTAGCGGCGACTACAATGAGCAGTTCTTC

D: -
J: TRBJ2-1
V: TRBV14
size: -
CDR3: CASSQDRVINEQFF
DNA: TGTGCCAGCAGCCAAGACAGGGTAATCAATGAGCAGTTCTTC

D: -
J: TRBJ1-2
V: TRBV28
size: -
CDR3: CASSHAAGYDYGYTF
DNA: TGTGCCAGCAGCCATGCCGCAGGGTATGACTATGGCTACACCTTC

D: TRBD1
J: TRBJ2-1
V: TRBV28
size: -
CDR3: CASSLLSGTGAINEQFF
DNA: TGTGCCAGCAGTCTACTTTCCGGGACAGGGGCGATCAATGAGCAGTTCTTC

D: -
J: TRBJ1-5
V: TRBV19
size: -
CDR3: CASSLRGEGNNQPQHF
DNA: TGTGCCAGTAGTCTCCGCGGAGAGGGTAACAATCAGCCCCAGCATTTT

D: TRBD2
J: TRBJ2-4
V: TRBV18
size: -
CDR3: CASSQGLAGGANIQYF
DNA: TGTGCCAGCTCACAGGGACTAGCGGGAGGAGCAAACATTCAGTACTTC

D: -
J: TRBJ1-1
V: TRBV19
size: once
CDR3: CASSIRRNTEAFF
DNA: TGTGCCAGTAGTATTAGAAGGAACACTGAAGCTTTCTTT

D: -
J: TRBJ2-3
V: TRBV4-3
size: -
CDR3: CASSQAGTLVRDTQYF
DNA: TGCGCCAGCAGCCAGGCCGGGACACTGGTCCGGGATACGCAGTATTTT

D: -
J: TRBJ2-5
V: TRBV4-3
size: -
CDR3: CASSQDGRETQYF
DNA: TGCGCCAGCAGCCAAGATGGGAGGGAGACCCAGTACTTC

D: TRBD1
J: TRBJ1-2
V: TRBV5-4
size: once
CDR3: CASSQLQGDPYGYTF
DNA: TGTGCCAGCAGCCAATTACAGGGGGATCCCTATGGCTACACCTTC

D: TRBD2
J: TRBJ2-4
V: TRBV28
size: -
CDR3: CASSLGGRDIQYF
DNA: TGTGCCAGCAGCCTGGGGGGGAGGGACATTCAGTACTTC

D: -
J: TRBJ2-1
V: TRBV9
size: -
CDR3: CASSVLQGGGEQFF
DNA: TGTGCCAGCAGCGTATTGCAGGGTGGTGGTGAGCAGTTCTTC

D: TRBD1
J: TRBJ1-1
V: TRBV5-1
size: once
CDR3: CASSWGQGGTEAFF
DNA: TGCGCCAGCAGCTGGGGACAGGGAGGCACTGAAGCTTTCTTT

D: TRBD1
J: TRBJ2-6
V: TRBV27
size: -
CDR3: CASSPPGQGSGANVLTF
DNA: TGTGCCAGCAGCCCACCGGGACAGGGGTCTGGGGCCAACGTCCTGACTTTC

D: TRBD2
J: TRBJ2-1
V: TRBV7-9
size: -
CDR3: CASRPLAGVSYNEQFF
DNA: TGTGCCAGCAGACCCCTAGCGGGAGTGTCCTACAATGAGCAGTTCTTC

D: -
J: TRBJ1-6
V: TRBV7-9
size: few
CDR3: CASSLGSSQADSPLHF
DNA: TGTGCCAGCAGCTTAGGTTCTTCACAGGCAGATTCACCCCTCCACTTT